This TCR beta chain was observed in a study of T cell repertoires in cytomegalovirus infection. Background on the study: Shared public TCR beta signatures pointed to both CMV infection and a matching HLA type. Study-level points and caveats: HLA-C-restricted CMV clonotypes gave the most frequent clonotype in two of eight donors. Adding up the frequency of public TCR beta families identified people who carried CMV plus the relevant HLA.

With respect to this clonotype: The antigen is undetermined.

MiXCR, run by TCRdb on the reads, gives a single entry per CDR3 protein. This sample has 350,000 to 500,000 distinct CDR3 sequences, with roughly 31% found just once. This CDR3 is built from 15 residues. Trimming removed 2 bases at V and 0 bases at J, with 11 bases between. Germline V gene lookup returns CDR1 LNHDA and CDR2 SQIVND (reference sequence). This rearrangement joins TRBV19 to TRBJ2-7; TRBD1 might be the D (6 bases). Material for sequencing was PBMCs. This sequence originates from a human donor in good health (CMV status not recorded). Some clones in this sample may be carry-over from other donors' samples. The CDR3 nucleotides are TGTGCCAGTAGTATATATACAGGGACCTCCTACGAGCAGTACTTC. Its protein product is CASSIYTGTSYEQYF. The full variable domain, in which reference TRBV19 and TRBJ2-7 provide the parts outside the CDR3, is DGGITQSPKYLFRKEGQNVTLSCEQNLNHDAMYWYRQDPGQGLRLIYYSQIVNDFQKGDIAEGYSVSREKKESFPLTVTSAQKNPTAFYLCASSIYTGTSYEQYFGPGTRLTVT.